This section outlines one T cell receptor beta chain sequence together with its context. TCR sequencing covered a few patients who responded to pembrolizumab. The data belong to a study of PD-1 blockade in mismatch repair-deficient tumors. With V trimmed by 5 bases and J by 5 bases, 10 bases remained unmatched. The germline V gene has CDR1 LGHNT and CDR2 FRNRAP. The CDR3 is made up of 16 amino acids. TCRdb's copy holds only in-frame clones and misses some; the assay was immunoSEQ multiplex PCR. Of 80,000 to 130,000 clones listed, over 75% are singletons. The input for sequencing was peripheral blood, taken less than 37 weeks after starting pembrolizumab. The origin of this receptor is an adult with mismatch repair-deficient cancer. The V call is TRBV12-5, the J call TRBJ2-5, with TRBD1 matching over 11 bases. The CDR3 region has the DNA TGTGCTAGTGGTCCCGGACAGGGGGCTTCAGGGGAGACCCAGTACTTC. Protein product: CASGPGQGASGETQYF.